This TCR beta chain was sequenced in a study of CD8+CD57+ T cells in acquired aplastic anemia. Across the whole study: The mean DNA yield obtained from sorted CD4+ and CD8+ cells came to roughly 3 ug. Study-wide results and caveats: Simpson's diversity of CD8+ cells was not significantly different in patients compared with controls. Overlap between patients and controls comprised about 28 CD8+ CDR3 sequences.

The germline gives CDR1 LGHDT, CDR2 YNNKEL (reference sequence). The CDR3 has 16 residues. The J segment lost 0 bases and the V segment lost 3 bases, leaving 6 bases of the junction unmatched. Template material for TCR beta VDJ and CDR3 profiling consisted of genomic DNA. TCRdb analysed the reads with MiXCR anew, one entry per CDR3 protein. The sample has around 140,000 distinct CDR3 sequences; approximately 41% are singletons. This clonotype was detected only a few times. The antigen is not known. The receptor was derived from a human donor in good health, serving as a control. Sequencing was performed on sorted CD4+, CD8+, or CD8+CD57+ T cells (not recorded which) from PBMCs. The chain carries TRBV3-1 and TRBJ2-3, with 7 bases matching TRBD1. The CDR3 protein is CASSHGQVDSTDTQYF. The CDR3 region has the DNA TGTGCCAGCAGCCATGGACAGGTCGATAGCACAGATACGCAGTATTTT.